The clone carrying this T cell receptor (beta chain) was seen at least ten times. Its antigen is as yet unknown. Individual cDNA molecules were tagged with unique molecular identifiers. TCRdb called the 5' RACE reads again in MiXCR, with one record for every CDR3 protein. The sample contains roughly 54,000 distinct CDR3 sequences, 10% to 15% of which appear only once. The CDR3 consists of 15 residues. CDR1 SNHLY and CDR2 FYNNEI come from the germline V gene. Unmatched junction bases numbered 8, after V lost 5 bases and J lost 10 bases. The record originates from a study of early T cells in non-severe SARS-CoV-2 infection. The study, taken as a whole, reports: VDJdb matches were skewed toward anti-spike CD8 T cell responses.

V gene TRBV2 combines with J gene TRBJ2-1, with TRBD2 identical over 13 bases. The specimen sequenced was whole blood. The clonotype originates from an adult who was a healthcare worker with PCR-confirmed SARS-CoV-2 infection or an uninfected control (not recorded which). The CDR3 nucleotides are TGTGCCAGCAGTCAGAACGGACTAGCGGGAGACGAGCAGTTCTTC. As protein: CASSQNGLAGDEQFF. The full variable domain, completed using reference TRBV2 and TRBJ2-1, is EPEVTQTPSHQVTQMGQEVILRCVPISNHLYFYWYRQILGQKVEFLVSFYNNEISEKSEIFDDQFSVERPDGSNFTLKIRSTKLEDSAMYFCASSQNGLAGDEQFFGPGTRLTVL.